The source of this TCR beta chain is a study of beta chain features in type 1 diabetes. The V segment lost 1 base and the J segment 2 bases; nucleotides outside the gene matches: 2. There are 16 residues in the CDR3. Germline CDR1 reads LGHNT; CDR2 reads FRNRAP. Regarding the study as a whole: The naive, central memory and Treg TCRB repertoires looked more alike in patients than they did in healthy donors. TCRB CDR3 length was moderately but significantly reduced in all four CD4+ subsets of Type 1 diabetes patients.

This clone has more than one count but fewer than ten. Its matching antigen is unknown. All of the isolated RNA was reverse transcribed, so expressed TCRB transcripts were sequenced. Sequencing of naive, central memory and regulatory T cell samples gave an average of around 4 million reads. TCRdb keeps only in-frame clones here, not all; method: immunoSEQ multiplex PCR. The table lists about 340,000 clones, around 9% of them singletons. The sample comprised central memory CD4+ T cells from blood. This receptor was obtained from a man aged 25-40 years with type 1 diabetes. V usage is TRBV12-5 and J usage is TRBJ2-6; 7 bases align to TRBD1. The CDR3 spells CASGLGQGTGANVLTF. The CDR3 DNA sequence: TGTGCTAGTGGTTTGGGACAGGGAACTGGGGCCAACGTCCTGACTTTC. Looking up the rest from reference TRBV12-5 and TRBJ2-6 gives the full variable domain: DARVTQTPRHKVTEMGQEVTMRCQPILGHNTVFWYRQTMMQGLELLAYFRNRAPLDDSGMPKDRFSAEMPDATLATLKIQPSEPRDSAVYFCASGLGQGTGANVLTFGAGSRLTVL.